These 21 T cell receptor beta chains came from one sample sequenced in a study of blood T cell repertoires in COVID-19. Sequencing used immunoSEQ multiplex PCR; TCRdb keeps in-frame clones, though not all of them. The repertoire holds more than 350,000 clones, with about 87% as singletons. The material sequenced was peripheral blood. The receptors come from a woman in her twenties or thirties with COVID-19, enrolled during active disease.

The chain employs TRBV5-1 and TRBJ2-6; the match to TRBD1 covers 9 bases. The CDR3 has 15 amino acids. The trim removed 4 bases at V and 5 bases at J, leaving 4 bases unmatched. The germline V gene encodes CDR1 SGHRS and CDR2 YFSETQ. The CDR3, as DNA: TGCGCCAGCAGCCCGGACAGGGGTTGGGCCAACGTCCTGACTTTC. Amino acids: CASSPDRGWANVLTF.

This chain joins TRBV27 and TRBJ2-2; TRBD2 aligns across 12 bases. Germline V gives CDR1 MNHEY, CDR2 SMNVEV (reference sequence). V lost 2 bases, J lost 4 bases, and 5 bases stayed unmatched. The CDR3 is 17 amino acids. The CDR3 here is CASSLGLAGGLTGELFF. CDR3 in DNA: TGTGCCAGCAGTTTAGGCCTAGCGGGAGGGCTCACCGGGGAGCTGTTTTTT.

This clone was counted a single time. In nucleotides, the CDR3 is TGCGCCAGCAGCTTGGGCTTTGGCCGCACAGATACGCAGTATTTT. Translating gives CASSLGFGRTDTQYF. The chain uses TRBV5-1 and TRBJ2-3, with unresolved D. CDR1 and CDR2 from the germline V gene are SGHRS and YFSETQ. CDR3 length equals 15 residues. Trimming removed 0 bases at V and 1 base at J, with 9 bases between.

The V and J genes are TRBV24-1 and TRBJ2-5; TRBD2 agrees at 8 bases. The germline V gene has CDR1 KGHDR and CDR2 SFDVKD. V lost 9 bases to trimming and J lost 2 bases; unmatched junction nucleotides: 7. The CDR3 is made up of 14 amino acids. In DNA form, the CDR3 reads TGTGCCACCGGGCCTAGCGGGCCACAAGAGACCCAGTACTTC. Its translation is CATGPSGPQETQYF.

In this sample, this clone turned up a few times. The CDR3 coding sequence is TGTGCCACCCAACAGGGGAGGAGCACTGAAGCTTTCTTT. As protein: CATQQGRSTEAFF. This rearrangement joins TRBV6-5 to TRBJ1-1, with TRBD1 matching 7 bases. The CDR3 runs 13 residues. The junction had 9 bases not matched to a gene; V was cut back by 10 bases and J by 4 bases. Germline V gene data show CDR1 as MNHEY and CDR2 as SVGAGI.

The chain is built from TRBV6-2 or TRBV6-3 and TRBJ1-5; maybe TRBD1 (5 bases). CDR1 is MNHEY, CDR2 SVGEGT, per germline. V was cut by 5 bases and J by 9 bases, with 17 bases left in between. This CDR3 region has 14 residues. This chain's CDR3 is CASSRRGDGGPQHF. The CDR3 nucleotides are TGTGCCAGCAGTAGAAGGGGCGACGGGGGGCCCCAGCATTTT.

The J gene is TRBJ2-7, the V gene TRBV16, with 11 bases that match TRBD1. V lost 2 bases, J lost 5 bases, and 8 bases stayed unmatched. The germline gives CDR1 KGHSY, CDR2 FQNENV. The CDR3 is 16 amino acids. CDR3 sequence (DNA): TGTGCCAGCAGCCAAACCAGGACAGGGGGCCGAAACGAGCAGTACTTC. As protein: CASSQTRTGGRNEQYF.

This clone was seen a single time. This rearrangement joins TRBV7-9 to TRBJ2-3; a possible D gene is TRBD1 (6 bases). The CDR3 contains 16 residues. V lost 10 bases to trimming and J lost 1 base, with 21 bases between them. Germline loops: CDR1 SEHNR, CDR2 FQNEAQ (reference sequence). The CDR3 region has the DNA TGTGCCACCGGACAGTGGGGATCCTCTGGCACAGATACGCAGTATTTT. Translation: CATGQWGSSGTDTQYF. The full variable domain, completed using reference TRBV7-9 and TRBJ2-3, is DTGVSQNPRHKITKRGQNVTFRCDPISEHNRLYWYRQTLGQGPEFLTYFQNEAQLEKSRLLSDRFSAERPKGSFSTLEIQRTEQGDSAMYLCATGQWGSSGTDTQYFGPGTRLTVL.

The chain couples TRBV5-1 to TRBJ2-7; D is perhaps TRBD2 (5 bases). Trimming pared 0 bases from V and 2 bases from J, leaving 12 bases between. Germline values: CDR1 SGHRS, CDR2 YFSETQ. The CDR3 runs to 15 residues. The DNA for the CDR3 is TGCGCCAGCAGCTTGGCCTTTGAGGGCACCTACGAGCAGTACTTC. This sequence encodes CASSLAFEGTYEQYF.

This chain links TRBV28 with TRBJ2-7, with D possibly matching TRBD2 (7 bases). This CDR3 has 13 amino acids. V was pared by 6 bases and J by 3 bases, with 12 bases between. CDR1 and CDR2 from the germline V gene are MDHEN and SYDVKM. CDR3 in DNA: TGTGCCAGCAGCTTGGGGGGGCTCTACGAGCAGTACTTC. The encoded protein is CASSLGGLYEQYF.

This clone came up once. The CDR3 coding sequence is TGCGCCAGCAGCTCCGGACTAGAGGGCATTCAGTACTTC. It specifies CASSSGLEGIQYF. This sequence joins TRBV5-1 and TRBJ2-4; 7 bases line up with TRBD2. V dropped 3 bases and J dropped 9; count of bases not matched to a gene: 6. This CDR3 is 13 amino acids long. Looked up from germline, CDR1 is SGHRS and CDR2 is YFSETQ.

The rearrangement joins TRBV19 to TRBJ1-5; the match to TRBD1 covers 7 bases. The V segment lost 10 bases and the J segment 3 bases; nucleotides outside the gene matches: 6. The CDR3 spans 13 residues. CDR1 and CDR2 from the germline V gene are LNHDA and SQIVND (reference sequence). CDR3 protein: CATRQGPNQPQHF. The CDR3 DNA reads TGTGCCACCAGACAGGGACCCAATCAGCCCCAGCATTTT.

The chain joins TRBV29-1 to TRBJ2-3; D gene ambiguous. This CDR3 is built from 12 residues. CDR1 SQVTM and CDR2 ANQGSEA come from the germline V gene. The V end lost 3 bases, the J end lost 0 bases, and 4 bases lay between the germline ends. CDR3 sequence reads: CSVDHSTDTQYF. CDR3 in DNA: TGCAGCGTTGATCATAGCACAGATACGCAGTATTTT.

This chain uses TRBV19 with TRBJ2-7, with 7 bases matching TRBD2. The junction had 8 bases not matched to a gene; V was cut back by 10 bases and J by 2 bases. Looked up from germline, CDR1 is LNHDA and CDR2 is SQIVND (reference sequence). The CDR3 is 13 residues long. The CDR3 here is CATRGVGAYEQYF. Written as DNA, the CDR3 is TGTGCCACCCGGGGGGTGGGAGCCTACGAGCAGTACTTC.

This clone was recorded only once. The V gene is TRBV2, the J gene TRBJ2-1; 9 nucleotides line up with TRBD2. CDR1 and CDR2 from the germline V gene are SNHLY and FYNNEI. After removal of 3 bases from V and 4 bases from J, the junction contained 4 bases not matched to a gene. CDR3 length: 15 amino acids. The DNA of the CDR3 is TGTGCCAGCAGTGATGCGGGAGGGCCGTACAATGAGCAGTTCTTC. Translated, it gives CASSDAGGPYNEQFF.

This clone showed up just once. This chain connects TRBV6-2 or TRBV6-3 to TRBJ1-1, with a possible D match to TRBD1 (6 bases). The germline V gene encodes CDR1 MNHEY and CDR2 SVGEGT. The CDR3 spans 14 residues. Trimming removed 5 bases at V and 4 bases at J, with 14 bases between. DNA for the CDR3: TGTGCCAGCAGTACGACGTCAGGGGCCACTGAAGCTTTCTTT. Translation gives CASSTTSGATEAFF.

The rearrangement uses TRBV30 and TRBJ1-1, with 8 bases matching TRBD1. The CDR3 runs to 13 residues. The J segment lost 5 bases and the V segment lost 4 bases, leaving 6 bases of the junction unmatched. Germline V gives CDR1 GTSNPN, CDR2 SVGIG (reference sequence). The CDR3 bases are TGTGCCTGGACCCCGACAGGGGAGACTGAAGCTTTCTTT. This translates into CAWTPTGETEAFF.

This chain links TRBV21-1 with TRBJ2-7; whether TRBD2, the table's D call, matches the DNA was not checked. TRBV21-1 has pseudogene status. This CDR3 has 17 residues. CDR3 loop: CASSKEEEREGRYEQYF. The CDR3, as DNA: TGTGCCAGCAGCAAAGAGGAAGAGCGGGAGGGACGGTACGAGCAGTACTTC.

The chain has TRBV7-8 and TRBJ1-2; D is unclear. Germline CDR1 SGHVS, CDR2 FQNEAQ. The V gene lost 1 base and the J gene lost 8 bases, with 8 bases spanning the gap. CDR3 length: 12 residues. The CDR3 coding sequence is TGTGCCAGCAGCTTAGTGAGGGCCGGCTACACCTTC. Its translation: CASSLVRAGYTF.

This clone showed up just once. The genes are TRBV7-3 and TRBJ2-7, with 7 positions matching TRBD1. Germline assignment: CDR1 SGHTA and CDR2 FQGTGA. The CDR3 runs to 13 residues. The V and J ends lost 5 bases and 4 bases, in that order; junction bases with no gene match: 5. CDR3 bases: TGTGCCAGCAGCACAGGGGTTTCATACGAGCAGTACTTC. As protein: CASSTGVSYEQYF.

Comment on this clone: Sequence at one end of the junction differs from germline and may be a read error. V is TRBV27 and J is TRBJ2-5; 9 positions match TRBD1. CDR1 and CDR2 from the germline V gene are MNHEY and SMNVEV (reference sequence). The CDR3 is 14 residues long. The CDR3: CASSLSTGGETQYF. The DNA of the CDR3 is TGTGCCAGCAGTCTATCTACAGGGGGCGAGACCCAGTACTTC.